A single sample gave rise to the 17 T cell receptor beta chains below, sequenced in a study of blood T cell repertoires in COVID-19. This table comes from immunoSEQ multiplex PCR, and its TCRdb copy is limited to in-frame clones, with some not included. Of about 150,000 clones detected, roughly 85% appear once; the ten largest clones hold under 20%. The sample comprised PBMCs or T cells enriched from blood (not recorded which). Source of these receptors: a woman in her seventies in a cohort exposed to, infected with or recovered from COVID-19 (not recorded which).

This sequence joins TRBV5-1 and TRBJ2-2, with 10 bases fitting TRBD2. Losses at the gene ends were 0 bases for V and 3 bases for J; bases not matched to a gene: 5. The germline CDR1 and CDR2 sequences are SGHRS and YFSETQ. The CDR3 consists of 17 residues. CDR3: CASSLVLAGDHTGELFF. The DNA for the CDR3 is TGCGCCAGCAGCTTGGTCCTAGCGGGAGATCACACCGGGGAGCTGTTTTTT.

The rearrangement joins TRBV11-1 to TRBJ2-2; D is unclear. The germline V and J ends were trimmed by 3 bases and 7 bases, with 12 bases remaining between them. Germline V gene sequence: CDR1 SGHAT, CDR2 FQDESV (reference sequence). The CDR3 loop spans 14 amino acids. As DNA, the CDR3 is TGTGCCAGCAGCTTCCGAGTAGAGGACGGGGAGCTGTTTTTT. Translating gives CASSFRVEDGELFF.

This clone appeared once. The chain uses TRBV4-1 and TRBJ1-2; weak D call: TRBD1 (5 bases). Trimming pared 0 bases from V and 7 bases from J, leaving 12 bases between. The length of the CDR3 is 14 residues. Per the germline V gene, CDR1 is MGHRA and CDR2 is YSYEKL. The CDR3 sequence: CASSQDRVKGGYTF. CDR3 sequence (DNA): TGCGCCAGCAGCCAAGACAGGGTTAAGGGTGGCTACACCTTC.

This clone appeared a single time. The chain has TRBV5-1 and TRBJ1-2; TRBD1 matches at 10 bases. V was clipped by 4 bases and J by 7 bases; unmatched bases: 7. Germline CDR1 and CDR2: SGHRS and YFSETQ. This CDR3 region has 14 residues. Here the CDR3 reads CASSQGDRGGGYTF. As DNA, the CDR3 is TGCGCCAGCAGCCAAGGGGACAGGGGAGGTGGCTACACCTTC.

DNA of the CDR3: TGTGCCAGCAGCGCCTTACTAGCGGCCCTCAACAATGAGCAGTTCTTC. Protein sequence: CASSALLAALNNEQFF. This chain connects TRBV7-3 to TRBJ2-1, with 8 bases fitting TRBD2. Germline V gene sequence: CDR1 SGHTA, CDR2 FQGTGA. Trimming took 5 bases from V and 5 from J; bases not matched to a gene: 11. The CDR3 contains 16 residues.

This clone was picked up a small number of times. The gene calls are TRBV27 and TRBJ2-1, with TRBD1 matching 7 bases. The CDR3 runs to 13 residues. Germline V gene data show CDR1 as MNHEY and CDR2 as SMNVEV (reference sequence). The CDR3 region has the DNA TGTGCTACCAGGAGGACAGGTTTCAGTGAGCAGTTCTTC. It yields the protein CATRRTGFSEQFF.

This clone was observed a few times. This chain joins TRBV18 and TRBJ2-7; tentatively, D is TRBD2 (5 bases). The V gene's germline CDR1 is KGHSH and CDR2 LQKENI. The CDR3 sequence is 14 residues long. The V end was cut by 4 bases, the J end by 2 bases, with 12 bases between. The CDR3 DNA reads TGTGCCAGCTCACAAGCATCACTAGCCTACGAGCAGTACTTC. As protein: CASSQASLAYEQYF.

CDR3: CAISESGTSRYNEQFF. The CDR3 nucleotides are TGTGCCATCAGTGAGTCGGGGACTAGTAGGTACAATGAGCAGTTCTTC. The chain employs TRBV10-3 and TRBJ2-1, with 8 bases identical to TRBD2. Germline trimming cut 0 bases from V and 4 bases from J; bases unmatched to any gene: 5. The CDR3 length is 16 residues. Germline values: CDR1 ENHRY, CDR2 SYGVKD.

In its sample, this clone was seen once. The rearrangement joins TRBV5-4 to TRBJ2-1; 11 bases map to TRBD2. With V trimmed by 1 base and J by 8 bases, 11 bases remained unmatched. Germline CDR1 reads SGHNT; CDR2 reads YYREEE (reference sequence). The CDR3 spans 17 residues. The CDR3 here is CASSLSVAGGPRHEQFF. In nucleotides, the CDR3 is TGTGCCAGCAGCTTGTCGGTAGCGGGAGGGCCACGCCATGAGCAGTTCTTC.

The V call is TRBV10-3, the J call TRBJ2-6; D may be TRBD2 (6 bases). The germline V gene encodes CDR1 ENHRY and CDR2 SYGVKD. This CDR3 is 18 amino acids long. Trimming removed 9 bases from V and 0 bases from J, with 21 bases in between. CDR3 amino acids: CAIRESGGASSGANVLTF. In DNA, the CDR3 is TGTGCCATTCGTGAGTCAGGAGGGGCAAGCTCTGGGGCCAACGTCCTGACTTTC.

The rearrangement links TRBV7-6 to TRBJ2-1; TRBD1 matches 8 bases. Germline CDR1 and CDR2: SGHVS and FNYEAQ. The CDR3 runs to 21 residues. V was clipped by 2 bases and J by 0 bases; unmatched bases: 18. In nucleotides, the CDR3 is TGTGCCAGCAGCTTACCGGACAGGGTCCGGTGCGGAGGTAGCTCCTACAATGAGCAGTTCTTC. Its protein product is CASSLPDRVRCGGSSYNEQFF.

This rearrangement joins TRBV18 to TRBJ2-2, with a possible D match to TRBD1 (6 bases). Deletions cut 3 bases from V and 4 bases from J, with 12 bases between. This CDR3 is 15 amino acids long. Germline CDR1 is KGHSH and CDR2 is LQKENI. The CDR3 spells CASSPTGTSTGELFF. The CDR3 DNA is TGTGCCAGCTCACCTACAGGGACAAGCACCGGGGAGCTGTTTTTT.

The chain links TRBV28 to TRBJ1-5; TRBD1 might be the D (5 bases). This CDR3 comprises 15 residues. V gave up 4 bases and J gave up 2 bases, with 12 bases separating them. Germline assignment: CDR1 MDHEN and CDR2 SYDVKM. The chain's CDR3 is CASSSKGSGNQPQHF. For the CDR3, the DNA is TGTGCCAGCAGTTCCAAGGGGTCGGGCAATCAGCCCCAGCATTTT.

The chain uses TRBV24-1 and TRBJ2-5, with TRBD2 matching over 7 bases. The trim removed 3 bases at V and 4 bases at J, leaving 7 bases unmatched. The germline CDR1 and CDR2 sequences are KGHDR and SFDVKD. The CDR3 is made up of 15 amino acids. In DNA, the CDR3 is TGTGCCACCAGTGATGTAAGTACGGGAGGAGAGACCCAGTACTTC. This gives the protein CATSDVSTGGETQYF.

The rearrangement links TRBV9 to TRBJ2-3; a weak D match, TRBD1 (5 bases). Germline CDR1 SGDLS, CDR2 YYNGEE. The CDR3 has 16 residues. The V end was cut by 4 bases, the J end by 3 bases, with 18 bases between. The CDR3, as DNA: TGTGCCAGCAGCTCCACCTACACCAGGGCAACAGATACGCAGTATTTT. This gives the protein CASSSTYTRATDTQYF.

The chain is built from TRBV18 and TRBJ1-5, with 7 bases that match TRBD1. This CDR3 spans 18 amino acids. V was pared by 4 bases and J by 0 bases, with 12 bases of the junction left unmatched. Germline V gives CDR1 KGHSH, CDR2 LQKENI. CDR3 nucleotide sequence: TGTGCCAGCTCACTCTACGCCCAGGGGGGCTATAGCAATCAGCCCCAGCATTTT. Its protein is CASSLYAQGGYSNQPQHF.

The J gene is TRBJ2-7, the V gene TRBV5-6, with D maybe TRBD2 (5 bases). The CDR3 has 13 residues. Per the germline V gene, CDR1 is SGHDT and CDR2 is YYEEEE. Deletions cut 5 bases from V and 9 bases from J, with 18 bases between. In nucleotides, the CDR3 is TGTGCCAGCAGAACAGTCAAGGGTGCGGGGCAGTACTTC. This sequence encodes CASRTVKGAGQYF.